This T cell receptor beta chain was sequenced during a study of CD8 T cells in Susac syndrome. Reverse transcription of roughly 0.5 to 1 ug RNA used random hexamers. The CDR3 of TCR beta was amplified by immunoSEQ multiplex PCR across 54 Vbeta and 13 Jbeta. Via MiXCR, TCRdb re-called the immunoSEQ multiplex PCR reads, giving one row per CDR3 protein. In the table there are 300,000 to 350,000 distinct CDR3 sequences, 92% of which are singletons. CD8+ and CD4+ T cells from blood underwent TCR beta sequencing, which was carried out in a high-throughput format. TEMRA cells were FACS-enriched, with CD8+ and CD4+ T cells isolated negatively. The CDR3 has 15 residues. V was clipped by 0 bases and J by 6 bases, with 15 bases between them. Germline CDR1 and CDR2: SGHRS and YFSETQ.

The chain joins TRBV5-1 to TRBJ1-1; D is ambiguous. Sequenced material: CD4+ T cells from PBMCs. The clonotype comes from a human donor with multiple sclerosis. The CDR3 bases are TGCGCCAGCAGCTTGGCCGAGTACAGTTTACCTGAAGCTTTCTTT. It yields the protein CASSLAEYSLPEAFF.